The clone carrying this T cell receptor (beta chain) was recorded a few times. What it binds is unknown. CD8+CD57+ cell expansion had been shown by flow cytometry in patients chosen for sequencing. Acquired aplastic anemia of severe grade affected all patients. The sample comes from a study of CD8+CD57+ T cells in acquired aplastic anemia. At the level of the study: DNA per sorted CD4+ or CD8+ sample ranged about 0.17 to 30 ug, averaging roughly 3.2 ug.

V was trimmed by 6 bases and J by 4 bases, leaving 16 bases between them. CDR3 size: 14 residues. Profiling of TCR beta VDJ combinations and CDR3 sequences used genomic DNA as template. TCRdb re-called the reads with MiXCR, one entry per CDR3 protein. The table includes 200,000 to 250,000 distinct CDR3 sequences, almost 50% detected once. Study-wide results and limits: Patients had twenty-nine CD8+ CDR3 sequences in common with controls (the shared set). No significant patient-versus-control difference appeared in CD8+ Simpson's diversity.

The gene calls are TRBV12-3 or TRBV12-4 and TRBJ2-7, with a tentative D call TRBD1 (6 bases). The source of this sequence is a human donor with aplastic anemia. What was sequenced was sorted CD4+, CD8+, or CD8+CD57+ T cells (not recorded which) from PBMCs. CDR3 sequence reads: CASSQVRGGYEQYF. The CDR3, as DNA: TGTGCCAGCAGCCAGGTCAGGGGTGGGTACGAGCAGTACTTC.